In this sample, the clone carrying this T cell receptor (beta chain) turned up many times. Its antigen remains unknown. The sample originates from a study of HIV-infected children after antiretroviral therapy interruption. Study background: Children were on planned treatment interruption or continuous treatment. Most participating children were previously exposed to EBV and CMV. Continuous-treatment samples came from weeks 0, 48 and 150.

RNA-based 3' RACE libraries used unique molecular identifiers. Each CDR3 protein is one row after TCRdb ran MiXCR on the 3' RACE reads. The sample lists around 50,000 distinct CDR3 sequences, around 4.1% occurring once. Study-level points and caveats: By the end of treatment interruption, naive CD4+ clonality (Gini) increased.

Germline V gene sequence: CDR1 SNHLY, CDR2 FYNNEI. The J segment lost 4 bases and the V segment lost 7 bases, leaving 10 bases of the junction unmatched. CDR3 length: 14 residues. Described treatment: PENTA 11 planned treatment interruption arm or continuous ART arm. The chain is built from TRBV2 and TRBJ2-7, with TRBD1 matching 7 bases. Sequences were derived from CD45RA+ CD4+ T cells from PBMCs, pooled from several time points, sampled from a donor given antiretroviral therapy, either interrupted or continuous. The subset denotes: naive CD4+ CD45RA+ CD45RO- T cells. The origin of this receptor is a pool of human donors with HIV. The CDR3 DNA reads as TGTGCCAGCAATAGGGACAGCTCTATGTACGAGCAGTACTTC. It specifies CASNRDSSMYEQYF.